These 7 T cell receptor beta chains share one sample of origin, sequenced in a study of CD8 T cells in Susac syndrome. With random hexamers, reverse transcription was performed on about 0.5 to 1 ug of RNA. TCRdb ran MiXCR on the immunoSEQ multiplex PCR reads and lists one entry per CDR3 protein. The sample yields fewer than 200,000 distinct CDR3 sequences, roughly nine tenths seen once. Sequencing used CD4+ T cells from PBMCs. The receptors here all came from a human donor with Susac syndrome.

The V call is TRBV24-1, the J call TRBJ1-2; D gene uncertain. Germline CDR1 reads KGHDR; CDR2 reads SFDVKD. V dropped 2 bases and J dropped 8 bases, with 14 bases sitting between them. The CDR3 length is 14 residues. CDR3 amino acids: CATSDSGNHVGYTF. The CDR3 DNA sequence: TGTGCCACCAGTGATTCCGGGAATCACGTCGGCTACACCTTC.

The rearrangement uses TRBV11-2 and TRBJ1-1; 11 positions agree with TRBD1. CDR1 and CDR2 (germline): SGHAT, FQNNGV. The CDR3 spans 16 residues. Losses at the gene ends were 3 bases for V and 4 bases for J; bases not matched to a gene: 7. The CDR3, as DNA: TGTGCCAGCAGCTTCAGGCGGGACAGGGGGAGCACTGAAGCTTTCTTT. Its protein product is CASSFRRDRGSTEAFF.

V gene TRBV7-2 combines with J gene TRBJ1-1; 8 positions agree with TRBD1. Losses at the gene ends were 5 bases for V and 1 base for J; bases not matched to a gene: 3. The CDR3 is 14 amino acids. CDR1 is SGHTA and CDR2 is FQGNSA in the germline V gene. The CDR3 reads CASSPTGANTEAFF. CDR3 bases: TGTGCCAGCAGCCCGACAGGGGCGAACACTGAAGCTTTCTTT. The full variable domain, in which reference TRBV7-2 and TRBJ1-1 provide the parts outside the CDR3, is GAGVSQSPSNKVTEKGKDVELRCDPISGHTALYWYRQSLGQGLEFLIYFQGNSAPDKSGLPSDRFSAERTGGSVSTLTIQRTQQEDSAVYLCASSPTGANTEAFFGQGTRLTVV.

The V and J genes are TRBV28 and TRBJ2-7, with D uncertain. V lost 1 base to trimming and J lost 3 bases, with 7 bases between them. Germline loops: CDR1 MDHEN, CDR2 SYDVKM. CDR3 size: 13 residues. This chain's CDR3 is CASSLLGRYEQYF. Written as DNA, the CDR3 is TGTGCCAGCAGTTTATTGGGCCGCTACGAGCAGTACTTC.

The J gene is TRBJ1-2, the V gene TRBV7-2, with 9 bases aligning to TRBD1. The CDR3 runs 15 residues. In germline, CDR1 is SGHTA, CDR2 FQGNSA. The junction had 5 bases not matched to a gene; V was cut back by 5 bases and J by 1 base. The CDR3 sequence is CASSPETGGNYGYTF. In DNA form, the CDR3 reads TGTGCCAGCAGCCCGGAGACAGGGGGTAACTATGGCTACACCTTC. The full variable domain, rest sourced from reference TRBV7-2 and TRBJ1-2, is GAGVSQSPSNKVTEKGKDVELRCDPISGHTALYWYRQSLGQGLEFLIYFQGNSAPDKSGLPSDRFSAERTGGSVSTLTIQRTQQEDSAVYLCASSPETGGNYGYTFGSGTRLTVV.

J is TRBJ1-2 and V is TRBV20-1, with 8 bases that match TRBD1. The CDR3 covers 13 residues. The ends lost 0 bases at V and 8 bases at J; junction bases unmatched: 5. Germline CDR1 is DFQATT and CDR2 is SNEGSKA (reference sequence). CDR3 protein: CSAREVDREGYTF. CDR3 in DNA: TGCAGTGCTAGAGAAGTGGACAGGGAGGGCTACACCTTC.

The rearrangement uses TRBV4-1 and TRBJ1-5, with 7 nucleotides matching TRBD1. Losses at the gene ends were 3 bases for V and 0 bases for J; bases not matched to a gene: 2. The CDR3 consists of 15 residues. CDR1 is MGHRA and CDR2 is YSYEKL in the germline V gene. The CDR3 is CASSQGQPSNQPQHF. CDR3 in DNA: TGCGCCAGCAGCCAGGGACAGCCTAGCAATCAGCCCCAGCATTTT.